This TCR beta chain was sequenced in a study of cytomegalovirus exposure and HLA in healthy donors. At the level of the study: Ancestry clustering placed about 80% of a few hundred genotyped donors in the Caucasian-associated cluster.

After removal of 5 bases from V and 0 bases from J, the junction contained 7 bases not matched to a gene. Germline assignment: CDR1 MNHNY and CDR2 SVGAGI (reference sequence). The CDR3 has 16 amino acids. The PCR contained 60 Vbeta and 13 Jbeta primers. The protocol was immunoSEQ multiplex PCR, while the TCRdb copy is restricted to in-frame clones and leaves out a portion. The table lists about 130,000 clones, under 85% of them singletons. The sequence was obtained from a woman between 40 and 50 years old in good health and CMV-seropositive. The chain employs TRBV6-6 and TRBJ1-5; TRBD1 agrees at 7 bases. Sequences were obtained from PBMCs. DNA for the CDR3: TGTGCCAGCAGTAGAGGGACAGACTATAGCAATCAGCCCCAGCATTTT. This codes for CASSRGTDYSNQPQHF.